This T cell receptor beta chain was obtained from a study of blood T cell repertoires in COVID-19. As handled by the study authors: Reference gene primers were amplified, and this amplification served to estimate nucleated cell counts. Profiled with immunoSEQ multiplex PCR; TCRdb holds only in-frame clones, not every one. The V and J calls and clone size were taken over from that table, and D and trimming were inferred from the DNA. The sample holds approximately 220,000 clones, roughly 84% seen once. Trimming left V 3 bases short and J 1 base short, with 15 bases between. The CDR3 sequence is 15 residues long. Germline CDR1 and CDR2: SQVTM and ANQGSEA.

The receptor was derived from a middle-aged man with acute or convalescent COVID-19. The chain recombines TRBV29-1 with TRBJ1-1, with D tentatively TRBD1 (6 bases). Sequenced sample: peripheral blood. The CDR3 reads CSVELTGQQNTEAFF. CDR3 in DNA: TGCAGCGTTGAGCTGACTGGACAGCAGAACACTGAAGCTTTCTTT.